This T cell receptor beta chain emerged from a study of T cells in Graves' hyperthyroidism and ophthalmopathy. Study results and limitations: Clonotypes that were expanded in thyroid above 0.001 mostly appeared in blood too. Ophthalmopathy got predicted by the model a median around 6.8 months before its onset.

This clonotype occurred many times. Its antigen is unknown. The CDR3 totals 13 residues. V shed 5 bases and J shed 3 bases, with 11 bases lying between them. The germline CDR1 and CDR2 sequences are MNHEY and SMNVEV (reference sequence). RNA transcripts gave rise to amplified TCR beta CDR3 regions. Using the HTBI primer set, a first-round RT-PCR was run on the TCR CDR3. TCRdb fed the multiplex PCR reads into MiXCR, producing one record per CDR3 protein. Of hundreds of thousands of distinct CDR3 sequences in the sample, just under 20% were seen once. V is TRBV27 and J is TRBJ2-7; D might be TRBD1 (5 bases). Sequencing was performed on blood. This TCR was sampled from a man between 40 and 49 years old with Graves' ophthalmopathy. Written as DNA, the CDR3 is TGTGCCAGCAGTCTCACGCAGGGCTACGAGCAGTACTTC. It yields the protein CASSLTQGYEQYF.